This T cell receptor (beta chain) was sequenced for a study of Ad26.COV2.S vaccination and SARS-CoV-2 variants. Treatment of the sample: around 19 received Ad26.COV2.S at low or high dose, single or two shots; about 5 received placebo; per-sample allocation not given. Samples came from day 63 after the first vaccine or placebo injection. Some clones are missing from TCRdb's copy, which holds only in-frame ones; the method was immunoSEQ multiplex PCR. This sample has roughly 350,000 clones, with about 89% found just once. The CDR3 totals 18 residues. Germline V lookup: CDR1 ENHRY, CDR2 SYGVKD. With V trimmed by 5 bases and J by 1 base, 11 bases remained unmatched.

Here the sequenced sample was peripheral blood, taken in a trial of Ad26.COV2.S vaccine versus placebo. The chain uses TRBV10-3 and TRBJ1-5, with 10 positions matching TRBD1. The TCR originated in a person between 18 and 60 years old who received the Ad26.COV2.S COVID-19 vaccine or a placebo. The CDR3 sequence: CAISPGTGEIRSNQPQHF. CDR3 nucleotides: TGTGCCATCAGTCCCGGGACAGGGGAAATCAGGAGCAATCAGCCCCAGCATTTT.